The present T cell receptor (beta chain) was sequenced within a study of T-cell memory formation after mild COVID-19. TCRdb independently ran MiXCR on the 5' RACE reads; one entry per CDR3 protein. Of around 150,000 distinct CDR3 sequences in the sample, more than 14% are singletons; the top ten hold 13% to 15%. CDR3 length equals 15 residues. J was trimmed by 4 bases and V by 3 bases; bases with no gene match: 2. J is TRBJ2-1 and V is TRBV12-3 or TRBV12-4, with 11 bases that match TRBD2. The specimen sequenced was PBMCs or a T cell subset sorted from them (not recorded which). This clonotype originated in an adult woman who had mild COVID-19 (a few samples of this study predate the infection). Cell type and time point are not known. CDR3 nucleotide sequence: TGTGCCAGCAGTTTCCCTAGCGGGGGGTACAATGAGCAGTTCTTC. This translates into CASSFPSGGYNEQFF.